A single sample is the source of the 17 T cell receptor beta chains below, sequenced in a study of identical twins. A single record per CDR3 protein comes from TCRdb applying MiXCR to the 5' RACE reads. The table has under 900,000 distinct CDR3 sequences, roughly 12% seen once. In addition, the sample was reused for a study of yellow fever vaccine responses in identical twins.

The material sequenced was PBMCs. The receptors derive from a young woman in good health.

J is TRBJ1-1 and V is TRBV20-1; tentative D call: TRBD1 (6 bases). Germline CDR1 and CDR2: DFQATT and SNEGSKA (reference sequence). The CDR3 length is 14 residues. V lost 2 bases and J lost 1, with 11 bases in between. The CDR3 DNA sequence: TGCAGTGCTAGAACCGGGACAAAGAACACTGAAGCTTTCTTT. Translating it yields CSARTGTKNTEAFF.

This clonotype turned up a few times. This chain links TRBV2 with TRBJ2-7; no reliable D call. Trimming took 5 bases from V and 2 from J, leaving 4 bases between them. The CDR3 spans 11 residues. CDR1 is SNHLY, CDR2 FYNNEI, per germline. The CDR3 DNA reads as TGTGCCAGCAGTCCGGCCTACGAGCAGTACGTC. It codes for CASSPAYEQYV.

The chain employs TRBV5-1 and TRBJ2-2; weak D call: TRBD1 (5 bases). V lost 4 bases and J 4 bases, leaving 14 bases between the germline ends. The CDR3 spans 15 residues. CDR1 SGHRS and CDR2 YFSETQ come from the germline V gene. The CDR3: CASSQGQEGTGELFF. The CDR3 DNA reads TGCGCCAGCAGCCAAGGACAAGAAGGCACCGGGGAGCTGTTTTTT. The full variable domain, in which reference TRBV5-1 and TRBJ2-2 provide the parts outside the CDR3, is KAGVTQTPRYLIKTRGQQVTLSCSPISGHRSVSWYQQTPGQGLQFLFEYFSETQRNKGNFPGRFSGRQFSNSRSEMNVSTLELGDSALYLCASSQGQEGTGELFFGEGSRLTVL.

This clonotype was seen repeatedly, ten times or more. This chain joins TRBV4-1 and TRBJ2-2; D is perhaps TRBD2 (6 bases). The CDR3 extends over 15 amino acids. Germline V gives CDR1 MGHRA, CDR2 YSYEKL. V was trimmed by 1 base and J by 3 bases, leaving 9 bases between them. CDR3 DNA: TGCGCCAGCAGCCAAGGCTGGAGGGACACCGGGGAGCTGTTTTTT. It translates to CASSQGWRDTGELFF.

This clonotype appeared a few times. V and J are TRBV6-4 and TRBJ2-2; D may be TRBD1 (6 bases). The germline CDR1 and CDR2 sequences are MRHNA and SNTAGT. Trimming pared 5 bases from V and 6 bases from J, leaving 13 bases between. CDR3 length: 14 residues. This CDR3 is CASSPKQGSGELFF. The CDR3 bases are TGTGCCAGCAGTCCTAAACAGGGATCCGGGGAGCTGTTTTTT.

The chain couples TRBV27 to TRBJ2-1, with D perhaps TRBD1 or TRBD2 (5 bases each). V lost 6 bases and J 10 bases, leaving 16 bases between the germline ends. This CDR3 has 13 amino acids. Germline CDR1 is MNHEY and CDR2 is SMNVEV (reference sequence). The CDR3 DNA reads TGTGCCAGCAGCTACAATGGCCGGGACGAGCAGTTCTTC. Protein product: CASSYNGRDEQFF.

This clonotype was observed once. The V and J genes are TRBV19 and TRBJ2-3; D not certain. CDR1 is LNHDA, CDR2 SQIVND, per germline (reference sequence). V lost 10 bases and J 3 bases, leaving 11 bases between the germline ends. This CDR3 has 12 residues. The DNA for the CDR3 is TGTGCCACCTCAAAAAGGACAGATACGCAGTATTTT. Its translation: CATSKRTDTQYF.

This clonotype has at least ten counts. The chain is built from TRBV12-3 or TRBV12-4 and TRBJ2-5, with 9 bases identical to TRBD1. After removal of 5 bases from V and 2 bases from J, the junction contained 3 bases not matched to a gene. This CDR3 spans 14 amino acids. CDR3: CASSTGGGQETQYF. CDR3 in DNA: TGTGCCAGCAGTACAGGGGGCGGGCAAGAGACCCAGTACTTC.

The chain carries TRBV2 and TRBJ2-3; 9 nucleotides agree with TRBD2. Germline V gene lookup returns CDR1 SNHLY and CDR2 FYNNEI. The ends lost 8 bases at V and 5 bases at J; junction bases unmatched: 14. The CDR3 totals 16 residues. The CDR3 DNA sequence: TGTGCCAGCCAGCGGGCGGGGGGGATAAAGAAAGATACGCAGTATTTT. As protein: CASQRAGGIKKDTQYF.

V usage is TRBV2 and J usage is TRBJ1-4; perhaps TRBD1 as D (5 bases). V lost 4 bases and J 4 bases, leaving 10 bases between the germline ends. This CDR3 comprises 14 residues. CDR1 is SNHLY and CDR2 is FYNNEI in the germline V gene. This CDR3 is CASSVGRFNEKLFF. Written as DNA, the CDR3 is TGTGCCAGCAGTGTGGGACGGTTTAATGAAAAACTGTTTTTT.

The chain uses TRBV2 and TRBJ2-3, with D perhaps TRBD1 (6 bases). The CDR3 covers 19 residues. Trimming took 4 bases from V and 0 from J, leaving 23 bases between them. The germline V gene encodes CDR1 SNHLY and CDR2 FYNNEI. CDR3 region: CASSVLGGRGVGSTDTQYF. In DNA form, the CDR3 reads TGTGCCAGCAGTGTTTTAGGGGGTCGGGGTGTCGGGAGCACAGATACGCAGTATTTT. The variable domain in full, completed from reference TRBV2 and TRBJ2-3, reads EPEVTQTPSHQVTQMGQEVILRCVPISNHLYFYWYRQILGQKVEFLVSFYNNEISEKSEIFDDQFSVERPDGSNFTLKIRSTKLEDSAMYFCASSVLGGRGVGSTDTQYFGPGTRLTVL.

This sequence joins TRBV24-1 and TRBJ2-5, with TRBD2 matching 10 bases. The CDR3 loop spans 17 amino acids. With 4 bases clipped from V and 2 bases from J, the junction kept 9 bases outside the gene matches. Germline values: CDR1 KGHDR, CDR2 SFDVKD. CDR3 amino acids: CATSDPGLAEGQETQYF. Here the CDR3 DNA reads TGTGCCACCAGTGACCCAGGACTAGCGGAGGGTCAAGAGACCCAGTACTTC.

This clonotype was recorded at least ten times. The V call is TRBV13, the J call TRBJ2-7, with D perhaps TRBD1 or TRBD2 (7 bases each). The CDR3 is made up of 15 amino acids. The V end lost 4 bases, the J end lost 5 bases, and 18 bases lay between the germline ends. CDR1 is PRHDT and CDR2 is FYEKMQ in the germline V gene (reference sequence). The CDR3 coding sequence is TGTGCCAGCAGCTCCCGGGGGAGGGGGCTGGACGAGCAGTACTTC. Amino acids: CASSSRGRGLDEQYF.

The rearrangement joins TRBV12-3 or TRBV12-4 to TRBJ1-1, with D tentatively TRBD1 (6 bases). Trimming removed 7 bases at V and 4 bases at J, with 16 bases between. CDR3 length: 14 amino acids. The CDR3 sequence is CASTIGGSVTEAFF. CDR3 DNA: TGTGCCAGCACCATAGGGGGATCGGTCACTGAAGCTTTCTTT.

The rearrangement links TRBV5-5 to TRBJ2-7, with D tentatively TRBD1 or TRBD2 (5 bases each). Deletions cut 5 bases from V and 2 bases from J, with 14 bases between. CDR1 is SGHKS and CDR2 is YYEKEE in the germline V gene (reference sequence). CDR3 length equals 14 residues. The CDR3: CASRGEGQTYEQYF. The CDR3 DNA sequence: TGTGCCAGCAGGGGGGAAGGCCAGACCTACGAGCAGTACTTC.

The sample holds a few counts of this clonotype. The genes are TRBV9 and TRBJ1-1; D remains ambiguous. This CDR3 spans 14 amino acids. Trimming removed 0 bases from V and 5 bases from J, with 11 bases in between. Germline V gene data show CDR1 as SGDLS and CDR2 as YYNGEE. The DNA for the CDR3 is TGTGCCAGCAGCGTAGCATATGGGGATACTGAAGCTTTCTTT. This sequence encodes CASSVAYGDTEAFF.

This clonotype was counted only a few times. V and J are TRBV4-2 and TRBJ2-3, with TRBD2 matching 14 bases. The ends lost 3 bases at V and 4 bases at J; junction bases unmatched: 12. CDR1 and CDR2 (germline): LGHNA, YNFKEQ. This CDR3 region has 19 residues. CDR3 loop: CASSQAGLAGVAVSDTQYF. Written as DNA, the CDR3 is TGTGCCAGCAGCCAGGCGGGACTAGCGGGAGTCGCCGTCTCAGATACGCAGTATTTT.